What follows are 5 T cell receptor beta chains derived from one specimen sequenced in a study of T cells in Graves' hyperthyroidism and ophthalmopathy. Amplified regions were TCR beta CDR3 sequences from RNA transcripts. Initially, a first-round RT-PCR of the TCR CDR3 employed the HTBI primer set. TCRdb analysed the multiplex PCR reads with MiXCR anew, one entry per CDR3 protein. Among 700,000 or so distinct CDR3 sequences listed, around 17% were seen once. Input material: blood. The receptors derive from a man younger than 30 with Graves' hyperthyroidism.

V gene TRBV14 combines with J gene TRBJ2-1; 9 nucleotides agree with TRBD2. The length of the CDR3 is 15 residues. Germline lookup yields CDR1 SGHDN and CDR2 FVKESK. Losses at the gene ends were 4 bases for V and 10 bases for J; bases not matched to a gene: 11. The CDR3 sequence: CASSPWASGTQEQFF. The CDR3 coding sequence is TGTGCCAGCAGCCCGTGGGCTAGCGGGACCCAAGAGCAGTTCTTC.

This clonotype was counted only a few times. This chain links TRBV29-1 with TRBJ2-1; no clear D gene. V shed 1 base and J shed 12 bases, with 10 bases lying between them. Germline lookup yields CDR1 SQVTM and CDR2 ANQGSEA. CDR3 length equals 11 residues. CDR3 sequence: CSVEGAIGQFF. CDR3 coding DNA: TGCAGCGTTGAAGGTGCCATAGGGCAGTTCTTC.

The gene calls are TRBV5-5 and TRBJ2-2; 7 nucleotides match TRBD1. With 4 bases clipped from V and 2 bases from J, the junction kept 11 bases outside the gene matches. This CDR3 has 17 residues. Germline CDR1 and CDR2: SGHKS and YYEKEE (reference sequence). The DNA of the CDR3 is TGTGCCAGCAGCCTACGAGGCACAGGGGTAAACACCGGGGAGCTGTTTTTT. It yields the protein CASSLRGTGVNTGELFF.

This clonotype was counted at least ten times. This chain uses TRBV7-2 with TRBJ1-2; the D is unclear. CDR3 length: 15 residues. V was trimmed by 1 base and J by 0 bases, leaving 9 bases between them. CDR1 is SGHTA and CDR2 is FQGNSA in the germline V gene. The CDR3 DNA reads TGTGCCAGCAGCTTAGGACTCAGCCCTAACTATGGCTACACCTTC. This sequence encodes CASSLGLSPNYGYTF.

This clonotype was seen repeatedly, ten times or more. This chain links TRBV29-1 with TRBJ2-5, with TRBD1 identical over 9 bases. CDR1 and CDR2 (germline): SQVTM, ANQGSEA. The ends lost 6 bases at V and 4 bases at J; junction bases unmatched: 3. The CDR3 is 12 residues long. The CDR3 coding sequence is TGCAGCGTCCACAGGGGGCCAGAGACCCAGTACTTC. Residues: CSVHRGPETQYF.